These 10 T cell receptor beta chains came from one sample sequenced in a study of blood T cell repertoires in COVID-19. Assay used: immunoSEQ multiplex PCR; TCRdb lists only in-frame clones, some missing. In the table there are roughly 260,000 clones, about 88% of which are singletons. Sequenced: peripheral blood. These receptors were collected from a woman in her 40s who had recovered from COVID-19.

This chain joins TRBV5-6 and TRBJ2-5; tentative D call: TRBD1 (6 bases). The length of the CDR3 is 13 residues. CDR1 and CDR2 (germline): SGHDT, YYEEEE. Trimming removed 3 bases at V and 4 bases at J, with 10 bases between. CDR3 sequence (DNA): TGTGCCAGCAGCTCGGTAGGGGGAGAGACCCAGTACTTC. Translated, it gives CASSSVGGETQYF.

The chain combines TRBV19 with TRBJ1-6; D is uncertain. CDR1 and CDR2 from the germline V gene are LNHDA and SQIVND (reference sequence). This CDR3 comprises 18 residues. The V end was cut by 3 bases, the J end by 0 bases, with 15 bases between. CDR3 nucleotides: TGTGCCAGTAGTATTGGGAGTGGTGTAAGCTCCTATAATTCACCCCTCCACTTT. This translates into CASSIGSGVSSYNSPLHF.

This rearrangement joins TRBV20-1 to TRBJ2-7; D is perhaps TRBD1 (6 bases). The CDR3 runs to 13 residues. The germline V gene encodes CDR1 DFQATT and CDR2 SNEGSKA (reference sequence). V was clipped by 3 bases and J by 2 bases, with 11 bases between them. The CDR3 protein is CSASPQGPYEQYF. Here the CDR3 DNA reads TGCAGTGCTAGTCCCCAGGGGCCCTACGAGCAGTACTTC.

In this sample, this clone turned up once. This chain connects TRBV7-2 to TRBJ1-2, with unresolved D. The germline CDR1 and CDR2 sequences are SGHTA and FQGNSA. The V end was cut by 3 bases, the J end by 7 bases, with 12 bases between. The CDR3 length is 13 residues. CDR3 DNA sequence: TGTGCCAGCAGCTTCGGGGTGGGAGGTGGCTACACCTTC. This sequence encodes CASSFGVGGGYTF.

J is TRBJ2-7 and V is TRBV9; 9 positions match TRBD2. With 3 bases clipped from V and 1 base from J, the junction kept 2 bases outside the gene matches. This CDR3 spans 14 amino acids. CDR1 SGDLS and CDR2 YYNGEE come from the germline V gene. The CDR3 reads CASSATSGSYEQYF. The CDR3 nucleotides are TGTGCCAGCAGCGCGACTAGCGGTTCCTACGAGCAGTACTTC. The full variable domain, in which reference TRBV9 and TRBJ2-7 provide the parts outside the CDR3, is DSGVTQTPKHLITATGQRVTLRCSPRSGDLSVYWYQQSLDQGLQFLIQYYNGEERAKGNILERFSAQQFPDLHSELNLSSLELGDSALYFCASSATSGSYEQYFGPGTRLTVT.

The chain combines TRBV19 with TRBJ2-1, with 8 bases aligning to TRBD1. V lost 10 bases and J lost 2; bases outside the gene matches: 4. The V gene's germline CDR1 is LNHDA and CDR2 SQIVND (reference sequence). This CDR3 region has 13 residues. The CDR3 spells CATRTGPYNEQFF. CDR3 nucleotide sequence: TGTGCCACCAGGACAGGGCCCTACAATGAGCAGTTCTTC.

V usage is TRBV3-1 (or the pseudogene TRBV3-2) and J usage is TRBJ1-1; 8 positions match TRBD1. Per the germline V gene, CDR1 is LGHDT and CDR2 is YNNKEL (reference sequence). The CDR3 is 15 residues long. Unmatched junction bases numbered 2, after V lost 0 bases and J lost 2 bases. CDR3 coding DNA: TGTGCCAGCAGCCAAGACAGGGGGCATAACACTGAAGCTTTCTTT. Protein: CASSQDRGHNTEAFF.

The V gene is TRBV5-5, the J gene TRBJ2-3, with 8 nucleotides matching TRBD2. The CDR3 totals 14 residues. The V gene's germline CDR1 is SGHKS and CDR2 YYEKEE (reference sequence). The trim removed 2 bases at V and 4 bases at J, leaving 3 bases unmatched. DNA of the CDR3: TGTGCCAGCAGCTTAGGACTAGCACCAGATACGCAGTATTTT. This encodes CASSLGLAPDTQYF. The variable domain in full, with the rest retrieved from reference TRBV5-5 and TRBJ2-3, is DAGVTQSPTHLIKTRGQQVTLRCSPISGHKSVSWYQQVLGQGPQFIFQYYEKEERGRGNFPDRFSARQFPNYSSELNVNALLLGDSALYLCASSLGLAPDTQYFGPGTRLTVL.

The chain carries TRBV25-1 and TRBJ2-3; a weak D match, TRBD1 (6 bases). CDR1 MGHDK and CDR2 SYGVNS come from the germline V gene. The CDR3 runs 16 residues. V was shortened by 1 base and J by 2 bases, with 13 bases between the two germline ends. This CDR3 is CASSELRSGVTDTQYF. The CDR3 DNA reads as TGTGCCAGCAGTGAATTAAGGTCAGGGGTCACAGATACGCAGTATTTT.

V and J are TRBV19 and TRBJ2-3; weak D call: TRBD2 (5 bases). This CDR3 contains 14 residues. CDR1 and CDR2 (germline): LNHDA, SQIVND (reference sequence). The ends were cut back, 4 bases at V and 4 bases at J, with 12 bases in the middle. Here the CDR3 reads CASSKGLAPDTQYF. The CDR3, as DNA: TGTGCCAGTAGTAAAGGGCTAGCACCAGATACGCAGTATTTT.